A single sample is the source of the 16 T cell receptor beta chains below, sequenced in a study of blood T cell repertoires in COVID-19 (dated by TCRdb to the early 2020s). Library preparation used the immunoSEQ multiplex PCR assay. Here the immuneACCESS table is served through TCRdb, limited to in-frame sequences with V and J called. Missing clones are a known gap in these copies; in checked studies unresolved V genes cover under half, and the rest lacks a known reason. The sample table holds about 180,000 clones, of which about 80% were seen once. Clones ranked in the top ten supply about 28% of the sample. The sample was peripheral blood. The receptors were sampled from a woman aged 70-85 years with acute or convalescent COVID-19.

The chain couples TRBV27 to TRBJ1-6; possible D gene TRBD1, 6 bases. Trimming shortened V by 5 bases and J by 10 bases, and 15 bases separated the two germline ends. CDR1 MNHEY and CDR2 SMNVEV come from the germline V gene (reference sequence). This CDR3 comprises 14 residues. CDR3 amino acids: CASSIGGLRSPLHF. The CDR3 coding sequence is TGTGCCAGCAGTATAGGGGGTCTTCGGTCACCCCTCCACTTT.

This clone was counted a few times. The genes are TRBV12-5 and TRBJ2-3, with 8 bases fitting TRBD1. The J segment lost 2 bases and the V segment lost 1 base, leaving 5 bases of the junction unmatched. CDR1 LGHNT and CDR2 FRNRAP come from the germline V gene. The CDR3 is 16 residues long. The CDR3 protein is CASGLARTGYTDTQYF. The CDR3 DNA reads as TGTGCTAGTGGTTTGGCCCGGACAGGGTACACAGATACGCAGTATTTT.

CDR3 sequence: CATSRGAGSTEAFF. The CDR3 DNA is TGTGCCACCAGCAGAGGGGCGGGGAGCACTGAAGCTTTCTTT. The rearrangement links TRBV15 to TRBJ1-1; D uncertain. V was trimmed by 1 base and J by 4 bases, leaving 10 bases between them. The CDR3 spans 14 residues. From germline, CDR1 is LNHNV and CDR2 YYDKDF (reference sequence). The full variable domain, in which reference TRBV15 and TRBJ1-1 provide the parts outside the CDR3, is DAMVIQNPRYQVTQFGKPVTLSCSQTLNHNVMYWYQQKSSQAPKLLFHYYDKDFNNEADTPDNFQSRRPNTSFCFLDIRSPGLGDTAMYLCATSRGAGSTEAFFGQGTRLTVV.

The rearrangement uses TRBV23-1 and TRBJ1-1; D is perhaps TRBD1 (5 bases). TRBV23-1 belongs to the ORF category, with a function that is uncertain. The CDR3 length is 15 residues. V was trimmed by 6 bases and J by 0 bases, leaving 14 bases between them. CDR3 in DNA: TGCGCCAGCAGCCAGCTCGGGGGGATGAACACTGAAGCTTTCTTT. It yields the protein CASSQLGGMNTEAFF.

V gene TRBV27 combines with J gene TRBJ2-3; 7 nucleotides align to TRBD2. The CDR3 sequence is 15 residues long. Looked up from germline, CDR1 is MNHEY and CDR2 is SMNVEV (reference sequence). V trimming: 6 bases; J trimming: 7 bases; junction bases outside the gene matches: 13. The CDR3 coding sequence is TGTGCCAGCAGAGGCGGGAGTGGTAGGATGTATACGCAGTATTTT. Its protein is CASRGGSGRMYTQYF.

CDR3 sequence (DNA): TGTGCCAGCAGTCCTATCGGGACAGGGGGATCCTACGAGCAGTACTTC. This codes for CASSPIGTGGSYEQYF. The chain combines TRBV28 with TRBJ2-7; the match to TRBD1 covers 11 bases. The CDR3 loop spans 16 amino acids. The V gene's germline CDR1 is MDHEN and CDR2 SYDVKM. The V gene end was trimmed by 5 bases and the J gene end by 1 base; junction bases not matched to a gene: 7.

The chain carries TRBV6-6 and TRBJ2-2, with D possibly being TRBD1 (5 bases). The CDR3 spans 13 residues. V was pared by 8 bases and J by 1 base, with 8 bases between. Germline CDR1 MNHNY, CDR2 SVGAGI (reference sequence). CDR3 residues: CASGRGNTGELFF. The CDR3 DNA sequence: TGTGCCAGCGGAAGGGGGAACACCGGGGAGCTGTTTTTT.

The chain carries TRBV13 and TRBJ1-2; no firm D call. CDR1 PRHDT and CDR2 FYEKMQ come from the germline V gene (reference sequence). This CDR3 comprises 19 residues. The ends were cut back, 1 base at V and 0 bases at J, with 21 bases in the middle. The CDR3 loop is CASSLDEFWAGRTNYGYTF. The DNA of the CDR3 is TGTGCCAGCAGCTTAGATGAGTTTTGGGCCGGGAGAACTAACTATGGCTACACCTTC.

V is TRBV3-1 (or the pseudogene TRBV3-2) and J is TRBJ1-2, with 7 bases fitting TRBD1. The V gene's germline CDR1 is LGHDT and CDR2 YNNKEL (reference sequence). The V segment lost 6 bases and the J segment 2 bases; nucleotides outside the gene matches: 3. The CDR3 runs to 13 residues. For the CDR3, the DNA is TGTGCCAGCAGGGGGACAGTCAACTATGGCTACACCTTC. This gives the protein CASRGTVNYGYTF.

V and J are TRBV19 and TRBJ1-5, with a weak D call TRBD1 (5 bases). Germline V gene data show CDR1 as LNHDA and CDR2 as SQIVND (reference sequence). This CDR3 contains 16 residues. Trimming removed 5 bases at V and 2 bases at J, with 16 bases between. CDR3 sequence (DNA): TGTGCCAGTAGTTCCTCGACAGCCAGGGGCAATCAGCCCCAGCATTTT. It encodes CASSSSTARGNQPQHF.

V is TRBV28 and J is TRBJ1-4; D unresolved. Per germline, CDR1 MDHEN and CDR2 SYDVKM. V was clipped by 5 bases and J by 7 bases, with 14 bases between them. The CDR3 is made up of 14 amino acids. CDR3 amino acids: CASSPSLKAEKLFF. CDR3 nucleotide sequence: TGTGCCAGCAGTCCCTCCCTTAAAGCTGAAAAACTGTTTTTT.

The CDR3 sequence: CATSRDLRLAGGAGTGELFF. CDR3 nucleotide sequence: TGTGCCACCAGCAGAGATTTAAGACTAGCGGGAGGCGCGGGCACCGGGGAGCTGTTTTTT. This chain connects TRBV15 to TRBJ2-2; 13 bases line up with TRBD2. Germline V gives CDR1 LNHNV, CDR2 YYDKDF (reference sequence). The V segment lost 0 bases and the J segment 4 bases; nucleotides outside the gene matches: 11. The CDR3 loop spans 20 amino acids.

CDR3: CASRTFGVMYGYTF. As DNA, the CDR3 is TGTGCCAGCAGGACTTTCGGAGTAATGTATGGCTACACCTTC. The genes are TRBV6-5 and TRBJ1-2; D is unclear. Germline lookup yields CDR1 MNHEY and CDR2 SVGAGI. The CDR3 loop spans 14 amino acids. With 6 bases removed from V and 5 bases from J, the gap between germline ends came to 16 bases.

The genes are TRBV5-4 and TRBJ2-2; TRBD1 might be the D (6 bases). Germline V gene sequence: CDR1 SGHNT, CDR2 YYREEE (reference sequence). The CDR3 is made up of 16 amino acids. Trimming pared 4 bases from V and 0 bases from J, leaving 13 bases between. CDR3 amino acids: CASSPQDRANTGELFF. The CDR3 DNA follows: TGTGCCAGCAGCCCCCAGGACAGAGCGAACACCGGGGAGCTGTTTTTT.

The chain's CDR3 is CVLSLGGGNEQFF. The DNA of the CDR3 is TGTGTCCTTTCGCTCGGGGGGGGCAATGAGCAGTTCTTC. The chain links TRBV2 to TRBJ2-1, with 8 bases identical to TRBD2. There are 13 residues in the CDR3. Germline V gives CDR1 SNHLY, CDR2 FYNNEI.

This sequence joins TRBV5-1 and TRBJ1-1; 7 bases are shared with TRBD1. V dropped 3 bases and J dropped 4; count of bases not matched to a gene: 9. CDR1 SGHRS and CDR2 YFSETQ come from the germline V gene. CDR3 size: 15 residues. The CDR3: CASSWGSGQTTEAFF. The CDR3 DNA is TGCGCCAGCAGCTGGGGCTCGGGACAGACCACTGAAGCTTTCTTT.